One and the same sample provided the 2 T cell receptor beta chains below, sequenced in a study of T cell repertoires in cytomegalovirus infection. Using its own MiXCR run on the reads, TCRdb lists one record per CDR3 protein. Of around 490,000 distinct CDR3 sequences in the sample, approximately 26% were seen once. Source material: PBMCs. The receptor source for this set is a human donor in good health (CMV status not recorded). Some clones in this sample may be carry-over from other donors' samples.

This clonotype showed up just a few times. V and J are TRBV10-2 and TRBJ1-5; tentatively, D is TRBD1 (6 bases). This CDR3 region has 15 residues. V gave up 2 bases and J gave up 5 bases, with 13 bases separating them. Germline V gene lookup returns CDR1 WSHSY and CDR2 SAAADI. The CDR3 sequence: CASSEAGGHYQPQHF. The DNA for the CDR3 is TGCGCCAGCAGTGAGGCCGGGGGGCATTATCAGCCCCAGCATTTT.

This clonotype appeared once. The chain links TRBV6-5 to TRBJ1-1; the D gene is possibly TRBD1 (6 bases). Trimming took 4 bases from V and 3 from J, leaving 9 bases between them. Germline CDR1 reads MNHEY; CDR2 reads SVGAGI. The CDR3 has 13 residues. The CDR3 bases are TGTGCCAGCAGTTGGGACAAGGACACTGAAGCTTTCTTT. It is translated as CASSWDKDTEAFF.